This T cell receptor beta chain stems from a study of T cell responses to AZD1222 COVID-19 vaccine. A note on this clone: Its antigen remains unknown.

Study-level results: Sampling that yielded the repertoires occurred only after the peak T cell response. The CD4 TCRs associated with vaccination extended across spike and predominated at 160-218 and 743-854.

J was trimmed by 12 bases and V by 3 bases; bases with no gene match: 11. Germline CDR1 and CDR2: SGHAT and FQDESV (reference sequence). CDR3 size: 15 residues. The repertoire was sequenced with immunoSEQ multiplex PCR; TCRdb's copy has only in-frame clones and lacks some. Of approximately 110,000 clones in the sample, 88% were seen once. The specimen was peripheral blood, collected on day 0 of AZD1222 vaccination. The V and J genes are TRBV11-1 and TRBJ2-1; 10 nucleotides match TRBD2. The sequence came from an adult in good health. CDR3 bases: TGTGCCAGCAGCTTCCCCCAGCGGGAGGGCCGAGGGCAGTTCTTC. It encodes CASSFPQREGRGQFF.